Presented here are 18 T cell receptor beta chains from one specimen sequenced in a study of regulatory T cells in long-lasting Graves disease. For TCR beta, libraries came from iRepertoire HTBI primers and Arm-PCR of CDR3 regions. TCRdb analysed the multiplex PCR reads with MiXCR anew, one entry per CDR3 protein. The sample lists roughly 450,000 distinct CDR3 sequences; around 20% were seen once. The time point denotes: persistent/refractory GD, antithyroid drugs over 5 years with positive TRAb. PBMC-derived RNA was used for the TCR library. The sample here was peripheral blood mononuclear cells (PBMCs), taken when the disease was refractory, from a patient treated with antithyroid drugs. The receptor source for this set is a female donor with Graves disease.

This clonotype was observed a few times. The chain couples TRBV13 to TRBJ2-7; TRBD1 or TRBD2 may be the D gene (5 bases each). With 5 bases removed from V and 2 bases from J, the gap between germline ends came to 16 bases. The CDR3 covers 15 residues. Germline CDR1 is PRHDT and CDR2 is FYEKMQ (reference sequence). CDR3 in DNA: TGTGCCAGCAGCGCAGGCGAGGGACGCGCCTACGAGCAGTACTTC. Amino acids: CASSAGEGRAYEQYF.

V gene TRBV12-3 or TRBV12-4 combines with J gene TRBJ2-1; TRBD1 aligns across 9 bases. Trimming at V came to 5 bases and at J to 2 bases, leaving 10 bases not matched to a gene. CDR3 size: 17 residues. The chain's CDR3 is CASSTSGTGTPYNEQFF. CDR3 sequence (DNA): TGTGCCAGCAGTACGTCCGGGACAGGGACCCCCTACAATGAGCAGTTCTTC.

A few counts support this clonotype. The chain couples TRBV6-1 to TRBJ2-6, with D perhaps matching TRBD1 (6 bases). Trimming took 5 bases from V and 0 from J, leaving 14 bases between them. The CDR3 is 17 residues long. Germline CDR1 is MNHNS and CDR2 is SASEGT. CDR3 in amino acids: CASSTPDSSSGANVLTF. The DNA for the CDR3 is TGTGCCAGCAGTACCCCGGACAGCTCCTCTGGGGCCAACGTCCTGACTTTC.

This clonotype was seen only a few times. The V gene is TRBV7-2, the J gene TRBJ1-3; unclear D gene. Trimming took 4 bases from V and 0 from J, leaving 10 bases between them. The CDR3 totals 15 residues. Germline V lookup: CDR1 SGHTA, CDR2 FQGNSA. CDR3 loop: CASSSHWSSGNTIYF. The CDR3, as DNA: TGTGCCAGCAGCTCTCACTGGAGCTCTGGAAACACCATATATTTT.

The rearrangement joins TRBV29-1 to TRBJ2-7; 8 bases are a match to TRBD2. The CDR3 spans 12 residues. Germline V lookup: CDR1 SQVTM, CDR2 ANQGSEA. With V trimmed by 5 bases and J by 3 bases, 3 bases remained unmatched. DNA of the CDR3: TGCAGCGTTCGGGAGGGCCACTACGAGCAGTACTTC. Protein: CSVREGHYEQYF.

This clonotype was counted only a few times. The gene calls are TRBV12-3 or TRBV12-4 and TRBJ2-1; tentatively, D is TRBD1 (6 bases). With 6 bases removed from V and 4 bases from J, the gap between germline ends came to 10 bases. This CDR3 is 13 amino acids long. The CDR3 region is CASRVQGYNEQFF. The CDR3 region has the DNA TGTGCCAGCAGAGTACAGGGATACAATGAGCAGTTCTTC.

This chain connects TRBV6-5 to TRBJ1-3; D is perhaps TRBD1 (5 bases). V dropped 2 bases and J dropped 0 bases, with 11 bases sitting between them. CDR1 MNHEY and CDR2 SVGAGI come from the germline V gene. The length of the CDR3 is 16 residues. The CDR3 nucleotides read TGTGCCAGCAGTTACCTTGGCCAGGGCTCTGGAAACACCATATATTTT. This sequence encodes CASSYLGQGSGNTIYF.

Only a few counts were recorded for this clonotype. J is TRBJ1-1 and V is TRBV5-1; TRBD1 agrees at 7 bases. Trimming at V came to 0 bases and at J to 3 bases, leaving 5 bases not matched to a gene. The CDR3 totals 15 residues. Germline V gene lookup returns CDR1 SGHRS and CDR2 YFSETQ. CDR3 sequence (DNA): TGCGCCAGCAGCTTGGAGGCAGGGGGAGACACTGAAGCTTTCTTT. Translated: CASSLEAGGDTEAFF.

There are a few counts of this clonotype. V is TRBV19 and J is TRBJ1-4; D not certain. There are 12 residues in the CDR3. Trimming removed 5 bases from V and 12 bases from J, with 13 bases in between. From germline, CDR1 is LNHDA and CDR2 SQIVND (reference sequence). In DNA, the CDR3 is TGTGCCAGTAGTCGCCCGTCCGGAGAACTGTTTTTT. It yields the protein CASSRPSGELFF.

CDR3 coding DNA: TGCAGTGCCCCAAGGCGGGTTTTATCAGATACGCAGTATTTT. As protein: CSAPRRVLSDTQYF. The chain has TRBV20-1 and TRBJ2-3; D might be TRBD2 (5 bases). Germline V gene lookup returns CDR1 DFQATT and CDR2 SNEGSKA (reference sequence). This CDR3 spans 14 amino acids. V was cut by 6 bases and J by 4 bases, with 17 bases left in between.

This clonotype was found a few times. The CDR3 end shows no conserved phenylalanine or tryptophan, and so a read error is likely. V and J are TRBV6-1 and TRBJ2-7, with 7 positions matching TRBD1. Trimming at V came to 6 bases and at J to 4 bases, leaving 12 bases not matched to a gene. Per the germline V gene, CDR1 is MNHNS and CDR2 is SASEGT. The CDR3 runs 15 residues. The CDR3 region is CASSSGPTGPYEQYL. The CDR3 DNA sequence: TGTGCCAGCAGCTCGGGTCCGACAGGGCCATACGAGCAGTACCTC.

This clonotype was counted many times. The V call is TRBV5-1, the J call TRBJ1-1; TRBD1 is a possible D gene (5 bases). Trimming shortened V by 0 bases and J by 1 base, and 7 bases separated the two germline ends. CDR3 length: 14 residues. From germline, CDR1 is SGHRS and CDR2 YFSETQ. The CDR3 here is CASSLEGQNTEAFF. Here the CDR3 DNA reads TGCGCCAGCAGCTTGGAAGGACAGAACACTGAAGCTTTCTTT.

This chain uses TRBV20-1 with TRBJ2-3; TRBD2 might be the D (5 bases). Trimming shortened V by 4 bases and J by 3 bases, and 14 bases separated the two germline ends. Germline CDR1 DFQATT, CDR2 SNEGSKA (reference sequence). This CDR3 has 14 amino acids. The chain's CDR3 is CSAIGLAITDTQYF. DNA for the CDR3: TGCAGTGCTATCGGGCTAGCAATTACAGATACGCAGTATTTT.

This clonotype was seen repeatedly, ten times or more. This rearrangement joins TRBV12-3 or TRBV12-4 to TRBJ1-1, with 8 bases fitting TRBD1. V gave up 3 bases and J gave up 6 bases; unmatched junction bases: 3. The CDR3 is 13 residues long. For the CDR3, the DNA is TGTGCCAGCAGTTTCGTGACAGGGGCTGAAGCTTTCTTT. Translated, it gives CASSFVTGAEAFF.

V is TRBV28 and J is TRBJ2-7; a possible D gene is TRBD1 (5 bases). The CDR3 totals 15 residues. The germline gives CDR1 MDHEN, CDR2 SYDVKM. Trimming left V 6 bases short and J 7 bases short, with 22 bases between. CDR3 region: CASRASGRTNLEQYF. For the CDR3, the DNA is TGTGCCAGCAGGGCTTCCGGGCGGACAAACCTAGAGCAGTACTTC.

This clonotype has a count of ten or more. This chain joins TRBV6-2 or TRBV6-3 and TRBJ1-1; D may be TRBD1 (6 bases). The germline CDR1 and CDR2 sequences are MNHEY and SVGEGT. The CDR3 loop spans 13 amino acids. Trimming left V 4 bases short and J 7 bases short, with 13 bases between. The CDR3 loop reads CASSSTGSLEAFF. The CDR3, as DNA: TGTGCCAGCAGTTCTACAGGGAGCCTTGAAGCTTTCTTT.

This clonotype was recorded many times. V and J are TRBV9 and TRBJ2-7; D unresolved. Germline-derived CDR1 and CDR2 are SGDLS and YYNGEE. Deletions cut 0 bases from V and 0 bases from J, with 10 bases between. The length of the CDR3 is 15 residues. The CDR3: CASSVAPSSSYEQYF. The CDR3 DNA follows: TGTGCCAGCAGCGTAGCCCCCTCGAGCTCCTACGAGCAGTACTTC.

This clonotype has a single count. V gene TRBV16 combines with J gene TRBJ2-6, with TRBD2 identical over 7 bases. Looked up from germline, CDR1 is KGHSY and CDR2 is FQNENV. This CDR3 spans 17 amino acids. V was pared by 1 base and J by 8 bases, with 11 bases of the junction left unmatched. CDR3 residues: CASSQFVAGRVTNVLTF. Here the CDR3 DNA reads TGTGCCAGCAGCCAATTTGTGGCGGGGAGGGTTACCAACGTCCTGACTTTC.